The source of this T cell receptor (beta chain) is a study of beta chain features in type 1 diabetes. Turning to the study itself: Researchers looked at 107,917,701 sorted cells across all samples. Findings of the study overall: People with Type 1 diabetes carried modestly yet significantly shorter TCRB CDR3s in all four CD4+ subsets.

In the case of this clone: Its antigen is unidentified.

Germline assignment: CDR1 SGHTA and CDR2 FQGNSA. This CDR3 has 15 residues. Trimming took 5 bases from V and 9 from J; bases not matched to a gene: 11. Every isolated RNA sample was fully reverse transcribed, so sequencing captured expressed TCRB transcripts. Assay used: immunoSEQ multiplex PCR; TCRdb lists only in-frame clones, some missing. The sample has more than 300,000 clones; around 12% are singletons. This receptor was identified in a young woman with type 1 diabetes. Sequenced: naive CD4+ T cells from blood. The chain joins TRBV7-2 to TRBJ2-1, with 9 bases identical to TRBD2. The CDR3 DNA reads TGTGCCAGCAGCCGGGCGAGCGGGGGGTGGGTTGAGCAGTTCTTC. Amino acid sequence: CASSRASGGWVEQFF.